The 9 T cell receptor beta chains listed next were all sequenced from one sample in a study of OX40 agonist ivuxolimab in advanced cancers. Sequencing used immunoSEQ multiplex PCR; TCRdb keeps in-frame clones, though not all of them. Of 60,000 to 75,000 clones in the sample, almost 85% were seen once. The sample here was CD4+ or CD8+ T cells sorted from blood, taken in a trial of the OX40 agonist ivuxolimab. The source of these receptors is an adult with an advanced solid tumor such as melanoma, head and neck, liver or kidney cancer.

This chain connects TRBV7-2 to TRBJ2-2; D unresolved. V dropped 1 base and J dropped 5 bases, with 5 bases sitting between them. CDR3 size: 13 residues. Germline V lookup: CDR1 SGHTA, CDR2 FQGNSA. CDR3 sequence: CASSLVPTGELFF. In DNA form, the CDR3 reads TGTGCCAGCAGCTTAGTGCCGACCGGGGAGCTGTTTTTT.

This clone was counted between two and nine times. This sequence joins TRBV7-2 and TRBJ2-1, with D perhaps TRBD1 (5 bases). CDR1 and CDR2 (germline): SGHTA, FQGNSA. The CDR3 contains 19 residues. The V gene lost 3 bases and the J gene lost 4 bases, with 25 bases spanning the gap. Here the CDR3 reads CASSFSSSQEIVRYNEQFF. The CDR3 DNA sequence: TGTGCCAGCAGCTTCTCTTCCTCACAGGAGATTGTAAGGTACAATGAGCAGTTCTTC.

V and J are TRBV2 and TRBJ1-1; no clear D. This CDR3 region has 12 residues. The ends were cut back, 7 bases at V and 2 bases at J, with 8 bases in the middle. Germline V gene sequence: CDR1 SNHLY, CDR2 FYNNEI. CDR3 loop: CASIEVNTEAFF. CDR3 nucleotides: TGTGCCAGCATAGAGGTTAACACTGAAGCTTTCTTT.

The gene calls are TRBV11-3 and TRBJ1-1; D is possibly TRBD1 (6 bases). The germline V and J ends were trimmed by 5 bases and 2 bases, with 15 bases remaining between them. Germline CDR1 SGHNT, CDR2 YENEEA. CDR3 length equals 15 residues. Written as DNA, the CDR3 is TGTGCCAGCAGCAAGTACGACAGGATTAACACTGAAGCTTTCTTT. It is translated as CASSKYDRINTEAFF.

The V gene is TRBV30, the J gene TRBJ2-1; 9 bases match TRBD2. Germline V lookup: CDR1 GTSNPN, CDR2 SVGIG (reference sequence). The CDR3 has 16 amino acids. Unmatched junction bases numbered 10, after V lost 2 bases and J lost 5 bases. The CDR3 nucleotides are TGTGCCTGGAGTAAACCTCAGCCTAGCGGGGACAATGAGCAGTTCTTC. It yields the protein CAWSKPQPSGDNEQFF.

This clone was detected a few times. The rearrangement links TRBV4-2 to TRBJ1-4, with D uncertain. V lost 0 bases to trimming and J lost 4 bases, with 15 bases between them. The CDR3 sequence is 17 residues long. Looked up from germline, CDR1 is LGHNA and CDR2 is YNFKEQ. CDR3 nucleotide sequence: TGTGCCAGCAGCCAAGATCAGGTATCAGGAAATAATGAAAAACTGTTTTTT. It encodes CASSQDQVSGNNEKLFF.

The V gene is TRBV15, the J gene TRBJ1-3; D unclear. This CDR3 region has 13 residues. The germline V and J ends were trimmed by 6 bases and 2 bases, with 8 bases remaining between them. Germline V CDR1 and CDR2: LNHNV, YYDKDF (reference sequence). The CDR3 protein is CATRVSPGNTIYF. CDR3 bases: TGTGCCACCAGGGTTTCCCCTGGAAACACCATATATTTT.

This chain links TRBV7-6 with TRBJ1-4; no firm D call. The CDR3 consists of 12 residues. Trimming cost V 1 base and J 7 bases, with 4 bases left between them. CDR1 is SGHVS and CDR2 is FNYEAQ in the germline V gene. CDR3 sequence reads: CASSLVGEKLFF. CDR3 nucleotides: TGTGCCAGCAGCTTAGTTGGTGAAAAACTGTTTTTT.

Points on this clone: A read error may produce the germline difference seen at one junction end. The genes are TRBV4-2 and TRBJ2-5; 10 bases match TRBD2. The CDR3 has 14 residues. Germline CDR1 LGHNA, CDR2 YNFKEQ. This CDR3 reads CASSQDPAGGRWDF. The CDR3 DNA follows: TGTGCCAGCAGCCAAGATCCAGCGGGGGGGAGGTGGGACTTC.